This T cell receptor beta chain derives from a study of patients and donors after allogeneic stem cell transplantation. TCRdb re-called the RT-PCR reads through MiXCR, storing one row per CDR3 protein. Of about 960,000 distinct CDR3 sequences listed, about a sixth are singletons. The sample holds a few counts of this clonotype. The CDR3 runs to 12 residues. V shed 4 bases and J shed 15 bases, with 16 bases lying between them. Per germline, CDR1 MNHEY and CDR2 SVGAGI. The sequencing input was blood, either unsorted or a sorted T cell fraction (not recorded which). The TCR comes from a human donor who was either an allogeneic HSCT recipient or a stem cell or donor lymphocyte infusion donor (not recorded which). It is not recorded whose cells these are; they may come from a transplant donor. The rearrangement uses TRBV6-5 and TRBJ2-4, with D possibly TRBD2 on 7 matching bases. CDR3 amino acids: CASSSKGGVWYF. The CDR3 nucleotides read TGTGCCAGCAGTTCCAAGGGGGGGGTCTGGTACTTC.